Listed below are T cell receptor beta chains from one sample, sequenced in a study of blood T cell repertoires in COVID-19. Clones were read by immunoSEQ multiplex PCR, and TCRdb kept only the in-frame ones, dropping some. The sample yields about 190,000 clones, around 84% seen once. The sample was peripheral blood. Receptors originate from a man aged 30-40 years with active or convalescent COVID-19. Each CDR3 is given with its conserved first and last residue. The D gene is left open where the match is weak. Clone size is shown for a subset of rows, as once, few, many or a class of expanded clone.

D	V	J	size	DNA	CDR3
-	TRBV9	TRBJ1-1	-	TGTGCCAGCAGCGTAGGCCAGGGGAACACTGAAGCTTTCTTT	CASSVGQGNTEAFF
TRBD1	TRBV9	TRBJ2-5	once	TGTGCCAGCAGCGTGACAGGGTTGGAAGAGACCCAGTACTTC	CASSVTGLEETQYF
TRBD1	TRBV29-1	TRBJ1-2	-	TGCAGCGTTGAGACAGGGGAGTTGGGCTACACCTTC	CSVETGELGYTF
TRBD2	TRBV14	TRBJ2-1	-	TGTGCCAGCAGCCAACCTGGCGGCGGGAGTGTACTTGAGCAGTTCTTC	CASSQPGGGSVLEQFF
TRBD1	TRBV6-5	TRBJ1-6	-	TGTGCCAGCACTACTGACAGGGGACGATCACCCCTCCACTTT	CASTTDRGRSPLHF
-	TRBV23-1	TRBJ1-2	few	TGCGCCAGCAGTCACAGGGTCCTCTATGGCTACACCTTC	CASSHRVLYGYTF
-	TRBV6-6	TRBJ2-1	few	TGTGCCAGCTCAGAGCGCCCAGGGCCCTACAATGAGCAGTTCTTC	CASSERPGPYNEQFF
-	TRBV4-3	TRBJ2-5	-	TGCGCCAGCAGCCCGAGGATAGGGGGAGAGACCCAGTACTTC	CASSPRIGGETQYF
-	TRBV6-5	TRBJ1-3	-	TGTGCCAGCAGATTCGCGGAGGCTACGGGAAACACCATATATTTT	CASRFAEATGNTIYF
-	TRBV2	TRBJ2-1	-	TGTGCCAGCAGTGAAGCGTCCCCGGAGCAGTTCTTC	CASSEASPEQFF
-	TRBV18	TRBJ1-2	-	TGTGCCAGCTCACCACCTCAACAGGTGTATGGCTACACCTTC	CASSPPQQVYGYTF
-	TRBV30	TRBJ1-6	-	TGTGCCTGGAGTGTCTCAGGCGGGGCTTCACCCCTCCACTTT	CAWSVSGGASPLHF
-	TRBV6-5	TRBJ1-1	-	TGTGCCAGCAGGCAGGGAATGAACACTGAAGCTTTCTTT	CASRQGMNTEAFF
-	TRBV14	TRBJ2-3	-	TGTGCCAGCAGCCAAGGACTTTATACGCAGTATTTT	CASSQGLYTQYF
-	TRBV6-5	TRBJ1-2	-	TGTGCCAGCAGTTACTCGTCCGGGGTCTACTATGGCTACACCTTC	CASSYSSGVYYGYTF
TRBD2	TRBV4-3	TRBJ2-5	-	TGCGCCAGCAGCCATGGAAGCGGGGACCAAGAGACCCAGTACTTC	CASSHGSGDQETQYF
TRBD2	TRBV11-2	TRBJ2-4	-	TGTGCCAGCAGCCCTAGACTAGCGGCCCTAGCCAAAAACATTCAGTACTTC	CASSPRLAALAKNIQYF
-	TRBV21-1	TRBJ2-2	-	TGTGCCAGCAGCATAACCGGGACACGAACTCCCGGGGAGCTGTTTTTT	CASSITGTRTPGELFF
-	TRBV4-3	TRBJ1-5	-	TGCGCCAGCAGCCAAGATTGGGACACGGAGGAGCCCCAGCATTTT	CASSQDWDTEEPQHF
-	TRBV10-3	TRBJ1-5	-	TGTGCCATCAGTGACGGCGGGGAGTATCAGCCCCAGCATTTT	CAISDGGEYQPQHF
-	TRBV7-6	TRBJ2-1	few	TGTGCCAGCAGCTTAAATCCTCCAACCGGGACTGGCAATGAGCAGTTCTTC	CASSLNPPTGTGNEQFF
-	TRBV24-1	TRBJ1-3	few	TGTGCCACCAGTGATCCAGACAGCTCTGGAAACACCATATATTTT	CATSDPDSSGNTIYF
-	TRBV28	TRBJ2-5	-	TGTGCCAGCAGTTTCTCGGGGGCCCAGTACTTC	CASSFSGAQYF
TRBD2	TRBV7-9	TRBJ2-1	-	TGTGCCAGCAGCGCCTCCTCTAGCGGGAGTTACAATGAGCAGTTCTTC	CASSASSSGSYNEQFF
-	TRBV10-1	TRBJ2-2	-	TGCGCCAGCAGCCGACTGGTAAACACCGGGGAGCTGTTTTTT	CASSRLVNTGELFF
-	TRBV5-8	TRBJ1-2	-	TGTGCCAGCAGCGATGGGTTCGTGAGGTTGGGTGGCTACACCTTC	CASSDGFVRLGGYTF
TRBD1	TRBV19	TRBJ1-5	-	TGTGCCACAGGGGGCTCGCAGCCCCAGCATTTT	CATGGSQPQHF
TRBD2	TRBV9	TRBJ2-2	-	TGTGCCAGCAGCGTAGGAGGCGGGCTAGCGGAATGGGGGTCCGGGGAGCTGTTTTTT	CASSVGGGLAEWGSGELFF
-	TRBV27	TRBJ2-2	-	TGTGCCAGCAGGCCAGGGGATTCCCGCCCCGGGGAGCTGTTTTTT	CASRPGDSRPGELFF
TRBD1	TRBV30	TRBJ1-2	-	TGTGCCTGGAGCGCACGGGGACAGGGGGCCTGGGGCTACACCTTC	CAWSARGQGAWGYTF
-	TRBV14	TRBJ1-6	-	TGTGCCAGCAGCCAAGAAACAGGGAATTCACCCCTCCACTTT	CASSQETGNSPLHF
-	TRBV9	TRBJ2-5	once	TGTGCCAGCAGCCCCTTGGCTAGCGTGCAGACCCAGTACTTC	CASSPLASVQTQYF
-	TRBV6-4	TRBJ2-5	-	TGTGCCAGCAGTCCTGGTGGGGGCCTTGGGGGAGAGACCCAGTACTTC	CASSPGGGLGGETQYF
-	TRBV6-6	TRBJ1-5	-	TGTGCCAGCAGTCTTACGGAGGCAAGGAGGAGCAATCAGCCCCAGCATTTT	CASSLTEARRSNQPQHF
-	TRBV7-9	TRBJ1-2	-	TGTGCCAGCAGCTTAGCGCAGGGCCGCTATGGCTACACCTTC	CASSLAQGRYGYTF
TRBD1	TRBV2	TRBJ1-1	-	TGTGCCAGCAGAGCACCGGGACAGGGGGCTCGAGCTGAAGCTTTCTTT	CASRAPGQGARAEAFF
TRBD2	TRBV18	TRBJ2-5	-	TGTGCCAGCTCACTTAGCGGGATCCAAGAGACCCAGTACTTC	CASSLSGIQETQYF
-	TRBV30	TRBJ1-1	-	TGTGCCTGGAGTGTACTTAACACTGAAGCTTTCTTT	CAWSVLNTEAFF
-	TRBV11-3	TRBJ2-5	-	TGTGCCAGCAGCTTGGGATCTGGACAAATGTACTTC	CASSLGSGQMYF
-	TRBV29-1	TRBJ1-1	-	TGCAGCGTTGAAGATCTTCCTTCGGCTTTCTTT	CSVEDLPSAFF
-	TRBV3-1/TRBV3-2	TRBJ2-1	-	TGTGCCAGCAGCCAAGGCCCAGCCTACAATGAGCAGTTCTTC	CASSQGPAYNEQFF
-	TRBV21-1	TRBJ1-3	-	TGTGCCAGCAGCAAATTTGACACCCGTAGCTCTGGAAACACCATATATTTT	CASSKFDTRSSGNTIYF
-	TRBV18	TRBJ1-3	-	TGTGCCAGCTCACCAACTGAAGACACCATATATTTT	CASSPTEDTIYF
-	TRBV9	TRBJ1-1	-	TGTGCCAGCAGCGTGCAGGCGAACACTGAAGCTTTCTTT	CASSVQANTEAFF
-	TRBV4-1	TRBJ1-1	-	TGCGCCAGCAGCCAACTGCTGTACCAGGGGCCTTGGATTTGGGACACTGAAGCTTTCTTT	CASSQLLYQGPWIWDTEAFF
-	TRBV6-5	TRBJ1-2	-	TGTGCCAGCAGGACAGCTAACTATGGCTACACCTTC	CASRTANYGYTF
TRBD2	TRBV6-2/TRBV6-3	TRBJ2-1	-	TGTGCCAGCAGTCCGGCACTAGCGGGAAGTGATGAGCAGTTCTTC	CASSPALAGSDEQFF
-	TRBV5-4	TRBJ2-5	-	TGTGCCAGCAGCTTGGGGGCGCCGGAGACCCAGTACTTC	CASSLGAPETQYF
TRBD1	TRBV9	TRBJ2-2	-	TGTGCCAGCAGCACGAGACAGGGTGGAACCGGGGAGCTGTTTTTT	CASSTRQGGTGELFF
TRBD1	TRBV5-1	TRBJ1-4	-	TGCGCCAGCAGGGGACAGTCTGAGGGGACTAATGAAAAACTGTTTTTT	CASRGQSEGTNEKLFF
-	TRBV29-1	TRBJ2-5	-	TGCAGCGTTGCTCAAGAGACCCAGTACTTC	CSVAQETQYF